These 24 T cell receptor beta chains were sequenced from one sample in a study of blood T cell repertoires in COVID-19. Assay: immunoSEQ multiplex PCR; the TCRdb copy retains only in-frame clones and omits some. The sample records 300,000 to 400,000 clones, approximately 86% being singletons. The specimen sequenced was PBMCs or T cells enriched from blood (not recorded which). The source is a woman in her thirties or forties with acute COVID-19.

V is TRBV11-1 and J is TRBJ1-2; TRBD1 matches at 10 bases. The V and J ends lost 5 bases and 6 bases, in that order; junction bases with no gene match: 6. Germline V lookup: CDR1 SGHAT, CDR2 FQDESV (reference sequence). The CDR3 is 14 residues long. CDR3 nucleotides: TGTGCCAGCAGCGGTGACAGGGGGCTTCATGGCTACACCTTC. Protein: CASSGDRGLHGYTF.

Comment on this clone: This specimen includes other DNA sequences encoding the same CDR3. The rearrangement links TRBV23-1 to TRBJ1-1; 8 nucleotides agree with TRBD1. TRBV23-1 is sorted into the ORF group, with uncertain function. The junction had 3 bases not matched to a gene; V was cut back by 2 bases and J by 1 base. The CDR3 length is 15 residues. The chain's CDR3 is CASSQGDRPNTEAFF. CDR3 nucleotides: TGCGCCAGCAGTCAAGGGGACAGGCCGAACACTGAAGCTTTCTTT.

V is TRBV6-5 and J is TRBJ1-2; tentative D call: TRBD1 (6 bases). CDR1 MNHEY and CDR2 SVGAGI come from the germline V gene. This CDR3 contains 13 residues. V was shortened by 2 bases and J by 2 bases, with 6 bases between the two germline ends. The CDR3 is CASSYTGNYGYTF. CDR3 coding DNA: TGTGCCAGCAGTTACACAGGGAACTATGGCTACACCTTC.

J is TRBJ1-1 and V is TRBV9, with D perhaps matching TRBD1 (5 bases). V dropped 2 bases and J dropped 4 bases, with 12 bases sitting between them. CDR1 SGDLS and CDR2 YYNGEE come from the germline V gene. This CDR3 region has 14 residues. In DNA form, the CDR3 reads TGTGCCAGCAGCGTGGGGGGTGGTTTCACTGAAGCTTTCTTT. It specifies CASSVGGGFTEAFF. Variable domain in full (rest from reference TRBV9 and TRBJ1-1): DSGVTQTPKHLITATGQRVTLRCSPRSGDLSVYWYQQSLDQGLQFLIQYYNGEERAKGNILERFSAQQFPDLHSELNLSSLELGDSALYFCASSVGGGFTEAFFGQGTRLTVV.

The rearrangement links TRBV25-1 to TRBJ1-2, with D uncertain. The CDR3 has 12 amino acids. In germline, CDR1 is MGHDK, CDR2 SYGVNS. V dropped 8 bases and J dropped 2 bases, with 9 bases sitting between them. CDR3 coding DNA: TGTGCCAGCCGGGAGGGCAACTATGGCTACACCTTC. It specifies CASREGNYGYTF.

The gene calls are TRBV7-3 and TRBJ2-3, with D maybe TRBD1 (6 bases). This CDR3 has 18 amino acids. The V and J ends lost 0 bases and 3 bases respectively, with 19 bases between them. Germline V gene data show CDR1 as SGHTA and CDR2 as FQGTGA. CDR3 DNA: TGTGCCAGCAGCTTAACTTCGAGTTCGGACAGACGGACAGATACGCAGTATTTT. Translation gives CASSLTSSSDRRTDTQYF.

This rearrangement joins TRBV9 to TRBJ1-2; 7 nucleotides agree with TRBD1. CDR3 length: 14 amino acids. Trimming took 4 bases from V and 1 from J; bases not matched to a gene: 4. CDR1 is SGDLS, CDR2 YYNGEE, per germline. The CDR3 region is CASSTGQDNYGYTF. CDR3 nucleotide sequence: TGTGCCAGCAGCACCGGACAGGATAACTATGGCTACACCTTC.

The chain combines TRBV7-6 with TRBJ1-3, with D maybe TRBD1 (5 bases). This CDR3 spans 15 amino acids. Trimming removed 4 bases at V and 0 bases at J, with 10 bases between. The germline gives CDR1 SGHVS, CDR2 FNYEAQ. In nucleotides, the CDR3 is TGTGCCAGCAGCTCTACAGGTGACTCTGGAAACACCATATATTTT. This translates into CASSSTGDSGNTIYF.

J is TRBJ1-5 and V is TRBV7-2; no reliable D call. V gave up 2 bases and J gave up 11 bases, with 16 bases separating them. The CDR3 runs 14 residues. CDR1 SGHTA and CDR2 FQGNSA come from the germline V gene. The CDR3 nucleotides are TGTGCCAGCAGCTTAATTGCGGGATCCACAACCCAGCATTTT. This translates into CASSLIAGSTTQHF. Drawing the rest from reference TRBV7-2 and TRBJ1-5, the complete variable domain is GAGVSQSPSNKVTEKGKDVELRCDPISGHTALYWYRQSLGQGLEFLIYFQGNSAPDKSGLPSDRFSAERTGGSVSTLTIQRTQQEDSAVYLCASSLIAGSTTQHFGDGTRLSIL.

The rearrangement links TRBV7-2 to TRBJ2-7, with D hard to call. V was shortened by 0 bases and J by 1 base, with 10 bases between the two germline ends. This CDR3 is 15 amino acids long. CDR1 is SGHTA, CDR2 FQGNSA, per germline. The CDR3 region is CASSLASRASYEQYF. The DNA of the CDR3 is TGTGCCAGCAGCTTAGCATCCCGAGCATCCTACGAGCAGTACTTC.

CDR3 DNA: TGTGCCAGCAGCTCCCAGGGCCCAGGAGTCTATGGCTACACCTTC. Encoded protein: CASSSQGPGVYGYTF. The chain combines TRBV7-2 with TRBJ1-2; D possibly corresponds to TRBD1 (5 bases). Germline V CDR1 and CDR2: SGHTA, FQGNSA. Trimming stripped 4 bases from V and 4 bases from J, with 16 bases between. The CDR3 has 15 residues.

In DNA, the CDR3 is TGTGCCATTGGGGATACAGGGCTCTATGGCTACACCTTC. Protein product: CAIGDTGLYGYTF. The chain has TRBV28 and TRBJ1-2; tentatively, D is TRBD1 (6 bases). V shed 10 bases and J shed 4 bases, with 16 bases lying between them. This CDR3 is 13 amino acids long. Germline values: CDR1 MDHEN, CDR2 SYDVKM.

The rearrangement uses TRBV10-3 and TRBJ2-7; possible D gene TRBD2, 6 bases. Germline V CDR1 and CDR2: ENHRY, SYGVKD. Trimming cost V 6 bases and J 3 bases, with 18 bases left between them. The CDR3 spans 15 residues. The CDR3 loop reads CAISSDLGGVYEQYF. CDR3 DNA: TGTGCCATCAGCTCTGACTTGGGGGGAGTCTACGAGCAGTACTTC.

The gene calls are TRBV5-1 and TRBJ2-2; a weak D match, TRBD1 (5 bases). V lost 5 bases to trimming and J lost 1 base, with 15 bases between them. Germline values: CDR1 SGHRS, CDR2 YFSETQ. CDR3 size: 16 residues. CDR3 bases: TGCGCCAGCAGTCAACGGACAACTATGAACACCGGGGAGCTGTTTTTT. Translating it yields CASSQRTTMNTGELFF.

A few counts support this clone. The gene calls are TRBV11-1 and TRBJ1-1, with D perhaps TRBD1 (6 bases). V gave up 1 base and J gave up 6 bases, with 12 bases separating them. The CDR3 contains 14 residues. Germline CDR1 SGHAT, CDR2 FQDESV (reference sequence). CDR3 coding DNA: TGTGCCAGCAGCTTAGTATCGGGGGGCTCTGAAGCTTTCTTT. This sequence encodes CASSLVSGGSEAFF.

The V call is TRBV11-2, the J call TRBJ1-5; 9 bases agree with TRBD1. The trim removed 5 bases at V and 2 bases at J, leaving 16 bases unmatched. Looked up from germline, CDR1 is SGHAT and CDR2 is FQNNGV. The CDR3 contains 19 residues. The CDR3 loop reads CASSVGPGTGLRGNQPQHF. In nucleotides, the CDR3 is TGTGCCAGCAGCGTAGGGCCCGGGACAGGGTTGAGGGGCAATCAGCCCCAGCATTTT.

Only one count was recorded for this clone. The sample holds other DNA sequences that translate to the same CDR3. The J gene is TRBJ2-7, the V gene TRBV18, with 11 bases lining up with TRBD1. Germline V lookup: CDR1 KGHSH, CDR2 LQKENI. V dropped 3 bases and J dropped 2; count of bases not matched to a gene: 3. The CDR3 covers 15 residues. For the CDR3, the DNA is TGTGCCAGCTCACCGGGGACAGGGGGTACCTACGAGCAGTACTTC. This encodes CASSPGTGGTYEQYF.

The chain has TRBV9 and TRBJ1-4; D remains unclear. The V and J ends lost 4 bases and 0 bases respectively, with 16 bases between them. The V gene's germline CDR1 is SGDLS and CDR2 YYNGEE. CDR3 length equals 17 residues. CDR3 sequence: CASSPGLRDTTNEKLFF. DNA for the CDR3: TGTGCCAGCAGCCCAGGACTCAGAGACACAACTAATGAAAAACTGTTTTTT.

The chain carries TRBV28 and TRBJ2-1; 11 positions agree with TRBD2. V gave up 1 base and J gave up 6 bases; unmatched junction bases: 5. CDR3 length: 16 residues. Germline V gene lookup returns CDR1 MDHEN and CDR2 SYDVKM. The CDR3 reads CASSLSLAGAGNEQFF. In DNA, the CDR3 is TGTGCCAGCAGTTTATCACTAGCGGGAGCTGGCAATGAGCAGTTCTTC.

The V call is TRBV19, the J call TRBJ2-7; 8 bases align to TRBD2. Germline loops: CDR1 LNHDA, CDR2 SQIVND (reference sequence). Losses at the gene ends were 0 bases for V and 3 bases for J; bases not matched to a gene: 4. The CDR3 runs 15 residues. The CDR3 coding sequence is TGTGCCAGTAGTATAGAGGGCGGGGGGAACTACGAGCAGTACTTC. Translated: CASSIEGGGNYEQYF.

The chain uses TRBV4-3 and TRBJ2-7; 9 bases are a match to TRBD1. This CDR3 has 15 amino acids. Germline V gene lookup returns CDR1 LGHNA and CDR2 YSLEER. The junction had 5 bases not matched to a gene; V was cut back by 4 bases and J by 1 base. CDR3: CASSPGQGSSYEQYF. The DNA of the CDR3 is TGCGCCAGCAGCCCGGGACAGGGATCATCCTACGAGCAGTACTTC.

The chain joins TRBV3-1 (or the pseudogene TRBV3-2) to TRBJ2-2; 9 bases align to TRBD1. The V segment lost 5 bases and the J segment 6 bases; nucleotides outside the gene matches: 16. The CDR3 runs to 18 residues. Germline V CDR1 and CDR2: LGHDT, YNNKEL (reference sequence). The CDR3 nucleotides are TGTGCCAGCAGCTACTACGGACAGGGGAAGTCAAGGGCCGGGGAGCTGTTTTTT. It specifies CASSYYGQGKSRAGELFF.

The gene calls are TRBV29-1 and TRBJ2-7; no clear D. Germline V gives CDR1 SQVTM, CDR2 ANQGSEA. The CDR3 runs to 13 residues. Between the trimmed V and J ends, which lost 4 bases and 1 base, there was a span of 11 bases. The CDR3 is CSVVITTSYEQYF. The CDR3 DNA reads TGCAGCGTTGTCATTACAACATCCTACGAGCAGTACTTC.

V gene TRBV20-1 combines with J gene TRBJ2-5; D call uncertain. Per the germline V gene, CDR1 is DFQATT and CDR2 is SNEGSKA (reference sequence). V was pared by 3 bases and J by 1 base, with 12 bases between. This CDR3 has 14 residues. The CDR3 reads CSASSPGRQETQYF. CDR3 nucleotide sequence: TGCAGTGCTAGTTCCCCGGGTCGCCAAGAGACCCAGTACTTC.